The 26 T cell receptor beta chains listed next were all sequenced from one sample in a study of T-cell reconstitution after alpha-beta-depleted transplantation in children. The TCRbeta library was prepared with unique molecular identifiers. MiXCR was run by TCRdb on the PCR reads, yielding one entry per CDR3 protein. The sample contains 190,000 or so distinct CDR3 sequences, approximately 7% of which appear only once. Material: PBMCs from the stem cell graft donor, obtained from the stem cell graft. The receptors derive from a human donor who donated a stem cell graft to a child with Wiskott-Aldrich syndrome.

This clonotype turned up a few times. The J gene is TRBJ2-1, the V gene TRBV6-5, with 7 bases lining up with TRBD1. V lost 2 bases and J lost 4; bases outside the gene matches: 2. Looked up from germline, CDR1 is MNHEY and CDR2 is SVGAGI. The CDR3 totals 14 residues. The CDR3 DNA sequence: TGTGCCAGCAGTTACGGGACAGCTTACAATGAGCAGTTCTTC. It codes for CASSYGTAYNEQFF.

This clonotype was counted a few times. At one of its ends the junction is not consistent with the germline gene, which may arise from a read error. The CDR3, as DNA: TGTGCCAGCAGCTTAGACAGTATTATGGCTAGCGTCTTC. This encodes CASSLDSIMASVF. The rearrangement joins TRBV11-3 to TRBJ1-2; D not certain. The length of the CDR3 is 13 residues. Per the germline V gene, CDR1 is SGHNT and CDR2 is YENEEA.

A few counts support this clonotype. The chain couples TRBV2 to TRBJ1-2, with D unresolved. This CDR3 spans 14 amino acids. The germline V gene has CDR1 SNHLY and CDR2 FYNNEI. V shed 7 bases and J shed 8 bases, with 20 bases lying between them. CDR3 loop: CASTSLPRTGGYTF. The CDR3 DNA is TGTGCCAGCACTTCTCTTCCCCGGACGGGAGGCTACACCTTC.

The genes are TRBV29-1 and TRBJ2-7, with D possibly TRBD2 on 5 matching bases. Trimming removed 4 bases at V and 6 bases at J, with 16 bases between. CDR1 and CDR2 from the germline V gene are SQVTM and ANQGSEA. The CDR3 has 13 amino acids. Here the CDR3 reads CSVAPEWESEQYF. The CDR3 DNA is TGCAGCGTTGCCCCTGAGTGGGAGTCCGAGCAGTACTTC.

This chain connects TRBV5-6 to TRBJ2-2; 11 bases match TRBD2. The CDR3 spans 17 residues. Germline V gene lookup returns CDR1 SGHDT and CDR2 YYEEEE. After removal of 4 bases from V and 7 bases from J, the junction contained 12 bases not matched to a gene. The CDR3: CASSGLIAGGPFGELFF. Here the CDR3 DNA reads TGTGCCAGCAGCGGTCTAATAGCGGGGGGGCCGTTCGGGGAGCTGTTTTTT.

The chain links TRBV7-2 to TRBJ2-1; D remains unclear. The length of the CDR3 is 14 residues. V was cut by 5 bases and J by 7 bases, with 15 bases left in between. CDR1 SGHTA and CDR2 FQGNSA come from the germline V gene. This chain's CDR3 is CASSPALARNEQFF. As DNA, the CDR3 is TGTGCCAGCAGCCCCGCTCTGGCGAGGAATGAGCAGTTCTTC.

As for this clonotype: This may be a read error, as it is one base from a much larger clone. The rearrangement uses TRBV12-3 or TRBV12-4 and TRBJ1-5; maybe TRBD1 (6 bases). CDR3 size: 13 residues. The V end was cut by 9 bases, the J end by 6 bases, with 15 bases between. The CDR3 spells CARTPGGGQPQHF. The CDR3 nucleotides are TGTGCCAGAACCCCGGGGGGCGGTCAGCCCCAGCATTTT.

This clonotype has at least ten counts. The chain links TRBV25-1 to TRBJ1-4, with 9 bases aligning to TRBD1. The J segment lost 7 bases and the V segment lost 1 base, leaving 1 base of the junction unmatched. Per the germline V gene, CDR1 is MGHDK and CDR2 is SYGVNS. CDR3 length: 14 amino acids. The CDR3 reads CASSEWGQGEKLFF. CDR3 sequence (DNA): TGTGCCAGCAGTGAATGGGGACAGGGTGAAAAACTGTTTTTT.

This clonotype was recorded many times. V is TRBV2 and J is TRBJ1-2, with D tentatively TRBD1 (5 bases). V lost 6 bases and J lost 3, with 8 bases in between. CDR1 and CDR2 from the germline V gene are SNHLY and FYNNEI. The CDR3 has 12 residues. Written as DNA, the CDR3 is TGTGCCAGCAGCATCAGGGACTATGGCTACACCTTC. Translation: CASSIRDYGYTF.

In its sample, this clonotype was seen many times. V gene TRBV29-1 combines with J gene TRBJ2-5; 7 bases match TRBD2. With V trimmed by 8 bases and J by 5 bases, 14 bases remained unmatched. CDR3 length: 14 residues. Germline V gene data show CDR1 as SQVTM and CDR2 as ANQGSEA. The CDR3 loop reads CSSHGLPGGETQYF. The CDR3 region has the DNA TGCAGCTCCCATGGACTCCCCGGGGGGGAGACCCAGTACTTC.

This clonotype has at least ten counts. DNA for the CDR3: TGTGCCAGCAGTTACCCCTTGGACACCCTTCAGCAGCCCCAGCATTTT. This translates into CASSYPLDTLQQPQHF. The rearrangement joins TRBV6-5 to TRBJ1-5; weak D call: TRBD1 (5 bases). Per germline, CDR1 MNHEY and CDR2 SVGAGI. The CDR3 sequence is 16 residues long. V lost 2 bases to trimming and J lost 7 bases, with 18 bases between them.

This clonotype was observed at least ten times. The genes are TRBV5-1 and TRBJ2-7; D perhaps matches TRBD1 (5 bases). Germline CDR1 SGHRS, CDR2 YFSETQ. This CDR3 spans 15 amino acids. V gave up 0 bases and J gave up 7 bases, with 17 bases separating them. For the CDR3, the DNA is TGCGCCAGCAGCTTGGGGACATCCGTACTACGGGAGCAGTACTTC. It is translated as CASSLGTSVLREQYF.

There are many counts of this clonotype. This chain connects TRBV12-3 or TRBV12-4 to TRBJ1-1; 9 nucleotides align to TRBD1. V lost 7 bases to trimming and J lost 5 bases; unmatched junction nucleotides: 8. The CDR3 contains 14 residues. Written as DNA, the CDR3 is TGTGCCAGCACTTGGACAGGGGTTATGACTGAAGCTTTCTTT. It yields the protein CASTWTGVMTEAFF.

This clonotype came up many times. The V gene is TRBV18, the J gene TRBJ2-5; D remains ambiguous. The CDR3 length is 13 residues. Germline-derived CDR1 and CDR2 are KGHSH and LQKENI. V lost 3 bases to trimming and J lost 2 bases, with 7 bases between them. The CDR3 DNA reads TGTGCCAGCTCACCGGTCGGACAAGAGACCCAGTACTTC. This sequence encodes CASSPVGQETQYF.

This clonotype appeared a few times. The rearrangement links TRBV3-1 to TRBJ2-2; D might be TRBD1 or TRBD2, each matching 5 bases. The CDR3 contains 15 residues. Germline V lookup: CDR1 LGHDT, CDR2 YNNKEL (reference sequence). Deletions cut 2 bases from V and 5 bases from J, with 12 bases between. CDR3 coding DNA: TGTGCCAGCAGCCAATGGGGGTTCAGTACCGGGGAGCTGTTTTTT. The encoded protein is CASSQWGFSTGELFF.

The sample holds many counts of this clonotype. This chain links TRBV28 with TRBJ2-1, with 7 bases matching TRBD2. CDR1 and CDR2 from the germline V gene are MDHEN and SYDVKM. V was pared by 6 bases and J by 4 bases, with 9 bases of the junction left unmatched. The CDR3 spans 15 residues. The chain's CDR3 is CASSPAGVAYNEQFF. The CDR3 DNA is TGTGCCAGCAGCCCCGCGGGGGTGGCATACAATGAGCAGTTCTTC.

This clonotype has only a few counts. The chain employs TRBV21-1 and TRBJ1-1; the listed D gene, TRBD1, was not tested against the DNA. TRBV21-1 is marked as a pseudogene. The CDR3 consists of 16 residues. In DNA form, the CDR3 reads TGTGCCAGCAGTACAATACCTTGGGGGCGCGAAACTGAAGCTTTCTTT. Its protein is CASSTIPWGRETEAFF.

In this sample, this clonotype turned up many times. The CDR3 reads CSALRSTGELFF. The CDR3 DNA is TGCAGTGCCCTTAGATCCACCGGGGAGCTGTTTTTT. The V call is TRBV20-1, the J call TRBJ2-2; no clear D gene. Looked up from germline, CDR1 is DFQATT and CDR2 is SNEGSKA (reference sequence). V was trimmed by 6 bases and J by 4 bases, leaving 9 bases between them. The length of the CDR3 is 12 residues.

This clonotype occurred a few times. The CDR3 region has the DNA TGTGCCAGCAGCCCCCGAGCTAGCGGGGGCAATGAGCAGTTCTTC. It yields the protein CASSPRASGGNEQFF. The gene calls are TRBV7-6 and TRBJ2-1; 10 positions match TRBD2. Germline assignment: CDR1 SGHVS and CDR2 FNYEAQ. The CDR3 contains 15 residues. With V trimmed by 5 bases and J by 6 bases, 7 bases remained unmatched. Full variable domain (rest looked up from reference TRBV7-6 and TRBJ2-1): GAGVSQSPRYKVTKRGQDVALRCDPISGHVSLYWYRQALGQGPEFLTYFNYEAQQDKSGLPNDRFSAERPEGSISTLTIQRTEQRDSAMYRCASSPRASGGNEQFFGPGTRLTVL.

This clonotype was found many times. The CDR3 DNA is TGTGCTAGTGGAGAGGGACGGACCACAAATAGCAATCAGCCCCAGCATTTT. It encodes CASGEGRTTNSNQPQHF. V and J are TRBV12-5 and TRBJ1-5, with TRBD1 as a possible D gene (5 bases). Germline V gives CDR1 LGHNT, CDR2 FRNRAP. The CDR3 runs 17 residues. Trimming took 6 bases from V and 0 from J, leaving 18 bases between them.

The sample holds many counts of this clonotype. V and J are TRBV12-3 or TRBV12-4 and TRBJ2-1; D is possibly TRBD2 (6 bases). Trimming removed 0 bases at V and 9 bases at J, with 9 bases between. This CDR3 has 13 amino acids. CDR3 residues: CASSLAEGREQFF. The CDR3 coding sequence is TGTGCCAGCAGTTTAGCGGAGGGCCGTGAGCAGTTCTTC.

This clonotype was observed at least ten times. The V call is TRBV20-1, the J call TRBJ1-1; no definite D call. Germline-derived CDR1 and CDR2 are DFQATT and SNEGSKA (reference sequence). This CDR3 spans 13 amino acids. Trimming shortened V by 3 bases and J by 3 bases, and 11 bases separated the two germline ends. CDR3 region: CSASPWGDTEAFF. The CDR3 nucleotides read TGCAGTGCTAGTCCCTGGGGTGACACTGAAGCTTTCTTT.

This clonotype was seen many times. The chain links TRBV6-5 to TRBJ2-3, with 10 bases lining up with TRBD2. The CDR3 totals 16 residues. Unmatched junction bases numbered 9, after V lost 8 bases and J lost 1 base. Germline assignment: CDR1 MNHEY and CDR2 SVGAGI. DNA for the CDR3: TGTGCCAGCCACTACTTAGCGGGAGGAGGCACAGATACGCAGTATTTT. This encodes CASHYLAGGGTDTQYF.

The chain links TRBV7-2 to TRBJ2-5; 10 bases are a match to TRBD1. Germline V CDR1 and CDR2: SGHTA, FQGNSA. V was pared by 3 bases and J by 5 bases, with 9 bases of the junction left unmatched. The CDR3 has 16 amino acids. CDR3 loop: CASSFRQGAGRETQYF. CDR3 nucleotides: TGTGCCAGCAGCTTCCGACAGGGGGCAGGGCGTGAGACCCAGTACTTC. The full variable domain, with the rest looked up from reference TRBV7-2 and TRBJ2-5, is GAGVSQSPSNKVTEKGKDVELRCDPISGHTALYWYRQSLGQGLEFLIYFQGNSAPDKSGLPSDRFSAERTGGSVSTLTIQRTQQEDSAVYLCASSFRQGAGRETQYFGPGTRLLVL.

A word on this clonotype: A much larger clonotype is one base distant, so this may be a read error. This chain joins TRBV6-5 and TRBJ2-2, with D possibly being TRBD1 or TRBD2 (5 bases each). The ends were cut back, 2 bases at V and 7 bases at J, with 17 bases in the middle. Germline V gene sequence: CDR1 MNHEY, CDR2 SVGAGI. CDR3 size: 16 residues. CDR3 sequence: CASSYAEGRGIGELFF. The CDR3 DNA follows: TGTGCCAGCAGTTACGCCGAGGGAAGGGGCATCGGGGAGCTGTTTTTT.

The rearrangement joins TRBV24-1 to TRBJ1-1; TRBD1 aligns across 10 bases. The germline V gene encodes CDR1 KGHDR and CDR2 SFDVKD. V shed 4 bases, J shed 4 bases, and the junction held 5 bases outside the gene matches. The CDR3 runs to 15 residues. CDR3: CATSESGTGVTEAFF. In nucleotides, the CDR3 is TGTGCCACCAGTGAGTCCGGGACAGGGGTCACTGAAGCTTTCTTT.